This T cell receptor (beta chain) appears in the sequencing data of a study of identical twins. This clonotype came up many times. The V end was cut by 4 bases, the J end by 2 bases, with 5 bases between. The CDR3 is made up of 12 amino acids. Germline V lookup: CDR1 MNHNY, CDR2 SVGAGI (reference sequence). TCRdb independently ran MiXCR on the 5' RACE reads; one entry per CDR3 protein. The sample carries a few hundred thousand distinct CDR3 sequences, roughly 9% recorded once. J is TRBJ1-1 and V is TRBV6-6; D not resolved. The specimen was naive T cells sorted from blood. The origin of this receptor is a woman in her forties or fifties in good health. CDR3: CASSWANTEAFF. For the CDR3, the DNA is TGTGCCAGCAGTTGGGCCAACACTGAAGCTTTCTTT.